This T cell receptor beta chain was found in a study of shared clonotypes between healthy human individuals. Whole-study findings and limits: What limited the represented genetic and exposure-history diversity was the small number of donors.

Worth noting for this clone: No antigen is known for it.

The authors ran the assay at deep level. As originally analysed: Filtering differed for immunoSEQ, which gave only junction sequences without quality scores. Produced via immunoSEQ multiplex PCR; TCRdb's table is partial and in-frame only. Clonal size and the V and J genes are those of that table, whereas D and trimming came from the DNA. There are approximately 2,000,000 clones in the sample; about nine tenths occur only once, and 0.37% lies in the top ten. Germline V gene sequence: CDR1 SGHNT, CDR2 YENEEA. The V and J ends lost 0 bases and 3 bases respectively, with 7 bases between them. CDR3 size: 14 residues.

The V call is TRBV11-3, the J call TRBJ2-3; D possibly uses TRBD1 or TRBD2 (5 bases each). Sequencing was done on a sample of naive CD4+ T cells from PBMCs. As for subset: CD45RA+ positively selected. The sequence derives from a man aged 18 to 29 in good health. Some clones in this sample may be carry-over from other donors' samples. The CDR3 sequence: CASSLEWGTDTQYF. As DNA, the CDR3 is TGTGCCAGCAGCTTAGAATGGGGGACAGATACGCAGTATTTT. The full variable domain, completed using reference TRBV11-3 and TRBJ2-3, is EAGVVQSPRYKIIEKKQPVAFWCNPISGHNTLYWYLQNLGQGPELLIRYENEEAVDDSQLPKDRFSAERLKGVDSTLKIQPAELGDSAVYLCASSLEWGTDTQYFGPGTRLTVL.